Shown below are 32 T cell receptor beta chains from a single sample sequenced in a study of vaccination and CD4 T cells after COVID-19. An Oncomine TCR Beta short-read assay was used to sequence the DNA from cultured CD4+ T cells. One entry per CDR3 protein, called by TCRdb with MiXCR from the PCR reads. This sample has 8,400 or so distinct CDR3 sequences; around 41% occur once, and the top ten carry about 20%. Antigens for these TCRs are unknown. Specified treatment: roughly 11-day PBMC culture with coronavirus spike peptide pools or control peptides (ViraFEST assay). According to the study, CD4+ T cells from the unexposed donor were gathered ahead of the COVID-19 pandemic (2011-2018). The sample taken for sequencing was CD4+ T cells from blood, cultured in vitro. Receptors originate from a human donor in good health.

The chain joins TRBV6-2 or TRBV6-3 to TRBJ2-5, with 8 bases aligning to TRBD2. Germline V gives CDR1 MNHEY, CDR2 SVGEGT. This CDR3 is built from 16 residues. The junction had 9 bases not matched to a gene; V was cut back by 5 bases and J by 1 base. The CDR3 is CASSEPGLEFQETQYF. DNA for the CDR3: TGTGCCAGCAGTGAACCGGGACTAGAATTCCAAGAGACCCAGTACTTC.

This clonotype was observed a handful of times. The chain employs TRBV6-2 or TRBV6-3 and TRBJ2-5; no firm D call. V lost 5 bases to trimming and J lost 5 bases, with 12 bases between them. CDR1 is MNHEY and CDR2 is SVGEGT in the germline V gene. The CDR3 is 13 residues long. CDR3 coding DNA: TGTGCCAGCAGTCCTACCGCCTGGGAGACCCAGTACTTC. The encoded protein is CASSPTAWETQYF.

The rearrangement links TRBV19 to TRBJ2-6; the D is unclear. The V end was cut by 5 bases, the J end by 0 bases, with 2 bases between. CDR3 size: 13 residues. Germline V gene data show CDR1 as LNHDA and CDR2 as SQIVND (reference sequence). CDR3 sequence (DNA): TGTGCCAGTAGTCTCTCTGGGGCCAACGTCCTGACTTTC. Translation gives CASSLSGANVLTF.

This chain connects TRBV7-9 to TRBJ2-1, with TRBD2 identical over 7 bases. V trimming: 5 bases; J trimming: 7 bases; junction bases outside the gene matches: 14. Looked up from germline, CDR1 is SEHNR and CDR2 is FQNEAQ (reference sequence). The CDR3 extends over 16 amino acids. The CDR3 region has the DNA TGTGCCAGCAGCCCTTGGCGGGGAGGGATGGGGAATGAGCAGTTCTTC. As protein: CASSPWRGGMGNEQFF.

The chain couples TRBV7-9 to TRBJ2-2, with a weak D call TRBD1 (6 bases). Trimming pared 2 bases from V and 0 bases from J, leaving 13 bases between. CDR3 size: 17 residues. The germline gives CDR1 SEHNR, CDR2 FQNEAQ (reference sequence). The CDR3 coding sequence is TGTGCCAGCAGCTTAAACCTTCGGACAGCGAACACCGGGGAGCTGTTTTTT. This translates into CASSLNLRTANTGELFF. The whole variable domain, remainder taken from reference TRBV7-9 and TRBJ2-2, is DTGVSQNPRHKITKRGQNVTFRCDPISEHNRLYWYRQTLGQGPEFLTYFQNEAQLEKSRLLSDRFSAERPKGSFSTLEIQRTEQGDSAMYLCASSLNLRTANTGELFFGEGSRLTVL.

This clonotype was found a few times. The chain combines TRBV10-3 with TRBJ1-2; D uncertain. This CDR3 comprises 12 residues. Germline-derived CDR1 and CDR2 are ENHRY and SYGVKD. V lost 8 bases and J lost 4, with 11 bases in between. DNA for the CDR3: TGTGCCATCGCTTACTCGAGCTATGGCTACACCTTC. Its protein is CAIAYSSYGYTF.

The V and J genes are TRBV5-6 and TRBJ1-5, with D maybe TRBD1 (5 bases). This CDR3 is built from 16 residues. The V and J ends lost 0 bases and 3 bases respectively, with 13 bases between them. CDR1 and CDR2 (germline): SGHDT, YYEEEE. Here the CDR3 reads CASSLAGTGTNQPQHF. Written as DNA, the CDR3 is TGTGCCAGCAGCTTGGCCGGAACGGGGACCAATCAGCCCCAGCATTTT.

This clonotype is labeled medium-sized. The rearrangement uses TRBV27 and TRBJ2-1; D perhaps matches TRBD1 (6 bases). Per germline, CDR1 MNHEY and CDR2 SMNVEV (reference sequence). The CDR3 contains 14 residues. The germline V and J ends were trimmed by 1 base and 8 bases, with 12 bases remaining between them. The CDR3 sequence: CASSLYTGWDEQFF. Written as DNA, the CDR3 is TGTGCCAGCAGTTTATACACAGGGTGGGATGAGCAGTTCTTC.

The chain links TRBV5-1 to TRBJ1-1; weak D call: TRBD1 (5 bases). Germline CDR1 is SGHRS and CDR2 is YFSETQ. The CDR3 runs 16 residues. V lost 4 bases to trimming and J lost 4 bases, with 20 bases between them. CDR3 in amino acids: CASSPRGGGGGTEAFF. The CDR3 bases are TGCGCCAGCAGCCCACGGGGGGGGGGAGGCGGCACTGAAGCTTTCTTT.

This rearrangement joins TRBV6-1 to TRBJ2-5; TRBD1 or TRBD2 may be the D gene (7 bases each). Between the trimmed V and J ends, which lost 4 bases and 4 bases, there was a span of 16 bases. CDR1 MNHNS and CDR2 SASEGT come from the germline V gene. The CDR3 has 15 residues. CDR3 region: CASSGLQGRGETQYF. The CDR3 DNA reads TGTGCCAGCAGTGGTTTACAGGGGAGGGGAGAGACCCAGTACTTC.

The rearrangement uses TRBV5-1 and TRBJ2-5; 8 bases match TRBD2. The CDR3 has 16 residues. V gave up 0 bases and J gave up 5 bases; unmatched junction bases: 9. CDR1 and CDR2 (germline): SGHRS, YFSETQ. The CDR3 region is CASSLGRGGLWETQYF. The CDR3 bases are TGCGCCAGCAGCTTGGGACGGGGGGGCCTCTGGGAGACCCAGTACTTC.

The CDR3 loop is CASRRETQNTEAFF. CDR3 coding DNA: TGTGCCAGCAGACGGGAGACCCAGAACACTGAAGCTTTCTTT. The chain uses TRBV14 and TRBJ1-1; no firm D call. The CDR3 covers 14 residues. Germline V gene data show CDR1 as SGHDN and CDR2 as FVKESK. Trimming cost V 6 bases and J 1 base, with 12 bases left between them.

This clonotype has more than one count but fewer than ten. The chain combines TRBV20-1 with TRBJ2-7; 12 bases are a match to TRBD2. J gave up 4 bases and V 3 bases, and 10 bases lay outside the gene matches. The CDR3 sequence is 16 residues long. CDR1 and CDR2 from the germline V gene are DFQATT and SNEGSKA (reference sequence). The CDR3 DNA sequence: TGCAGTGCTAGTAAGACTAGCGGGGGAACGTCTTACGAGCAGTACTTC. Translation gives CSASKTSGGTSYEQYF.

In this sample, this clonotype turned up a few times. V and J are TRBV6-2 or TRBV6-3 and TRBJ1-5, with D hard to call. Trimming removed 5 bases from V and 3 bases from J, with 8 bases in between. The CDR3 is 13 amino acids. CDR1 and CDR2 from the germline V gene are MNHEY and SVGEGT. The CDR3 DNA is TGTGCCAGCAGTCCGAGAAACAATCAGCCCCAGCATTTT. This gives the protein CASSPRNNQPQHF.

This clonotype was seen a handful of times. This chain uses TRBV21-1 with TRBJ2-7; TRBD1 was called by the table and not checked on the DNA. TRBV21-1 is deemed a pseudogene. This CDR3 has 15 amino acids. The CDR3 DNA is TGTGCCAGCAGCAACGCGGGGGGCAGCCTCTACGAGCAGTACTTC. Translated: CASSNAGGSLYEQYF.

This clonotype was counted only a few times. The chain employs TRBV7-2 and TRBJ2-1; 12 positions agree with TRBD2. J was trimmed by 7 bases and V by 6 bases; bases with no gene match: 7. The germline gives CDR1 SGHTA, CDR2 FQGNSA. The CDR3 has 15 amino acids. For the CDR3, the DNA is TGTGCCAGCAGACTGACTAGCGGGAGTAGAAATGAGCAGTTCTTC. Protein product: CASRLTSGSRNEQFF. The variable domain in full, completed from reference TRBV7-2 and TRBJ2-1, reads GAGVSQSPSNKVTEKGKDVELRCDPISGHTALYWYRQSLGQGLEFLIYFQGNSAPDKSGLPSDRFSAERTGGSVSTLTIQRTQQEDSAVYLCASRLTSGSRNEQFFGPGTRLTVL.

This clonotype showed up just a few times. The chain joins TRBV19 to TRBJ2-5; no clear D. Trimming pared 5 bases from V and 2 bases from J, leaving 9 bases between. Germline values: CDR1 LNHDA, CDR2 SQIVND (reference sequence). The CDR3 extends over 13 amino acids. The CDR3 reads CASSYKRQETQYF. The CDR3 DNA is TGTGCCAGTAGTTACAAGCGTCAAGAGACCCAGTACTTC.

This clonotype was counted a few times. V and J are TRBV7-9 and TRBJ2-3; unclear D gene. The germline V and J ends were trimmed by 5 bases and 2 bases, with 20 bases remaining between them. The CDR3 is made up of 17 amino acids. The germline V gene encodes CDR1 SEHNR and CDR2 FQNEAQ (reference sequence). In nucleotides, the CDR3 is TGTGCCAGCAGCCCTCGGCCGGGCGGAGTATACACAGATACGCAGTATTTT. Translated: CASSPRPGGVYTDTQYF. Drawing the rest from reference TRBV7-9 and TRBJ2-3, the complete variable domain is DTGVSQNPRHKITKRGQNVTFRCDPISEHNRLYWYRQTLGQGPEFLTYFQNEAQLEKSRLLSDRFSAERPKGSFSTLEIQRTEQGDSAMYLCASSPRPGGVYTDTQYFGPGTRLTVL.

The chain links TRBV7-8 to TRBJ1-2; possible D gene TRBD1, 5 bases. Germline loops: CDR1 SGHVS, CDR2 FQNEAQ. Trimming removed 3 bases from V and 5 bases from J, with 19 bases in between. The CDR3 is 16 residues long. Here the CDR3 reads CASSLGGTTPNYGYTF. The CDR3 region has the DNA TGTGCCAGCAGCTTGGGCGGGACGACCCCGAATTATGGCTACACCTTC.

The rearrangement uses TRBV5-1 and TRBJ1-1, with D hard to call. Germline values: CDR1 SGHRS, CDR2 YFSETQ. The ends were cut back, 0 bases at V and 0 bases at J, with 9 bases in the middle. The CDR3 is made up of 15 amino acids. The CDR3: CASSLGPRMNTEAFF. The CDR3 region has the DNA TGCGCCAGCAGCTTGGGCCCGAGAATGAACACTGAAGCTTTCTTT.

The rearrangement links TRBV20-1 to TRBJ2-3; 9 bases map to TRBD2. CDR1 DFQATT and CDR2 SNEGSKA come from the germline V gene (reference sequence). The CDR3 has 14 residues. With 3 bases clipped from V and 6 bases from J, the junction kept 7 bases outside the gene matches. CDR3 in DNA: TGCAGTGCTAGTCGGAGCAGCGGGAGGGATACGCAGTATTTT. Protein product: CSASRSSGRDTQYF.

The chain carries TRBV2 and TRBJ2-4; no reliable D call. The CDR3 is 16 amino acids. CDR1 and CDR2 (germline): SNHLY, FYNNEI. The V end lost 1 base, the J end lost 3 bases, and 13 bases lay between the germline ends. CDR3 DNA sequence: TGTGCCAGCAGTGAAGTGGTCAGGAGACGCAAAAACATTCAGTACTTC. Translated: CASSEVVRRRKNIQYF.

This clonotype occurred a few times. J is TRBJ1-1 and V is TRBV6-1; D is uncertain. Germline assignment: CDR1 MNHNS and CDR2 SASEGT. The V end was cut by 10 bases, the J end by 0 bases, with 15 bases between. The CDR3 length is 14 residues. Written as DNA, the CDR3 is TGTGCCACCGACCGTCGGGAGCTGAACACTGAAGCTTTCTTT. Amino acids: CATDRRELNTEAFF.

This clonotype occurred a few times. The chain combines TRBV19 with TRBJ1-5; D gene ambiguous. The V gene lost 1 base and the J gene lost 4 bases, with 14 bases spanning the gap. Looked up from germline, CDR1 is LNHDA and CDR2 is SQIVND (reference sequence). This CDR3 has 16 residues. The DNA for the CDR3 is TGTGCCAGTAGTATAGGCCGGCAGCGAGGGAATCAGCCCCAGCATTTT. Its protein product is CASSIGRQRGNQPQHF.

The chain employs TRBV6-2 or TRBV6-3 and TRBJ1-2, with TRBD1 as a possible D gene (5 bases). CDR3 size: 13 residues. The germline V gene has CDR1 MNHEY and CDR2 SVGEGT. Trimming left V 5 bases short and J 5 bases short, with 12 bases between. The CDR3 coding sequence is TGTGCCAGCAGTAGGGGACGGACTTATGGCTACACCTTC. It translates to CASSRGRTYGYTF.

There are a few counts of this clonotype. The chain employs TRBV19 and TRBJ1-1, with D maybe TRBD1 (6 bases). Germline CDR1 is LNHDA and CDR2 is SQIVND (reference sequence). The V gene lost 3 bases and the J gene lost 1 base, with 9 bases spanning the gap. This CDR3 region has 14 residues. The CDR3, as DNA: TGTGCCAGTAGTATGCAGGGGAGGAACACTGAAGCTTTCTTT. Translating gives CASSMQGRNTEAFF.

The rearrangement uses TRBV7-9 and TRBJ2-6; 9 bases map to TRBD1. This CDR3 region has 17 residues. V lost 5 bases and J lost 3; bases outside the gene matches: 8. CDR1 is SEHNR, CDR2 FQNEAQ, per germline (reference sequence). In DNA, the CDR3 is TGTGCCAGCAGCCCCGGACAGGGGCGCGGTGGGGCCAACGTCCTGACTTTC. Translating gives CASSPGQGRGGANVLTF.

The CDR3 nucleotides are TGTGCCAGTAGTATGGATAGGGGATTGGGCTCCTACGAGCAGTACTTC. Translation: CASSMDRGLGSYEQYF. The chain is built from TRBV19 and TRBJ2-7; a possible D gene is TRBD1 (5 bases). This CDR3 is 16 amino acids long. Germline-derived CDR1 and CDR2 are LNHDA and SQIVND (reference sequence). V was trimmed by 3 bases and J by 0 bases, leaving 15 bases between them.

The gene calls are TRBV6-4 and TRBJ1-2, with D tentatively TRBD1 (6 bases). Trimming left V 4 bases short and J 5 bases short, with 14 bases between. The CDR3 has 14 amino acids. Germline V lookup: CDR1 MRHNA, CDR2 SNTAGT. The CDR3 nucleotides read TGTGCCAGCAGTGCGGACAGCTCGGGGTATGGCTACACCTTC. This encodes CASSADSSGYGYTF.

The V call is TRBV20-1, the J call TRBJ2-5; D ambiguous. Germline-derived CDR1 and CDR2 are DFQATT and SNEGSKA (reference sequence). Trimming shortened V by 4 bases and J by 4 bases, and 10 bases separated the two germline ends. This CDR3 spans 12 amino acids. CDR3: CSATDNRETQYF. As DNA, the CDR3 is TGCAGTGCTACCGACAACAGAGAGACCCAGTACTTC.

V is TRBV14 and J is TRBJ1-2, with D possibly being TRBD1 (5 bases). Trimming stripped 2 bases from V and 7 bases from J, with 20 bases between. This CDR3 has 16 residues. The germline gives CDR1 SGHDN, CDR2 FVKESK. CDR3 region: CASSQIPGTAVGGYTF. The CDR3 nucleotides read TGTGCCAGCAGCCAAATACCCGGGACGGCGGTCGGTGGCTACACCTTC.

The gene calls are TRBV6-2 or TRBV6-3 and TRBJ2-5; TRBD1 is a possible D gene (6 bases). This CDR3 spans 14 amino acids. V was shortened by 6 bases and J by 2 bases, with 13 bases between the two germline ends. Germline CDR1 MNHEY, CDR2 SVGEGT. The CDR3 bases are TGTGCCAGCAGACGAGGGGGACAACAAGAGACCCAGTACTTC. Its translation: CASRRGGQQETQYF.